Listed below are T cell receptor beta chains from one sample, sequenced in a study of CXCR3-negative and CXCR3-positive naive CD8 T cells. With the 5' RACE reads reprocessed, TCRdb shows one record per CDR3 protein and no DNA. The sample table includes around 60,000 distinct CDR3 sequences. Sample: naive CXCR3+ CD8+ T cells from blood. The receptor source for this set is a human donor in good health. Some clones in this sample may be carry-over from other donors' samples. The CDR3 runs from the conserved cysteine through the conserved F or W. The size of a clone is reported for some rows only, either as once, few or many, or as a class for expanded clones.

length,size,J,V,CDR3
15,NA,TRBJ2-3,TRBV7-2,CASSLVGGSTDTLYF
14,NA,TRBJ2-7,TRBV6-2/TRBV6-3,CASSYSYRVREQYF
14,medium-sized,TRBJ1-1,TRBV7-7,CASSPTTGNTEAFF
14,NA,TRBJ2-7,TRBV19,CASSTSGWGYEQYF
13,NA,TRBJ2-3,TRBV6-2/TRBV6-3,CASTPGGTDTQYF
15,NA,TRBJ1-5,TRBV20-1,CSASEGRYSNQPQHF
13,NA,TRBJ2-5,TRBV12-3/TRBV12-4,CASKVGGSETQYF
13,NA,TRBJ2-1,TRBV20-1,CSADIVSYNEQFF
14,NA,TRBJ1-6,TRBV4-3,CASSQTPAGSPLHF
17,NA,TRBJ2-2,TRBV23-1,CASSPSRDRVVSGELFF
14,NA,TRBJ2-5,TRBV5-4,CASSSPLSAETQYF
11,NA,TRBJ1-4,TRBV12-3/TRBV12-4,CASRSVGELFF
16,NA,TRBJ2-1,TRBV20-1,CSARDISGQTFNEKFF